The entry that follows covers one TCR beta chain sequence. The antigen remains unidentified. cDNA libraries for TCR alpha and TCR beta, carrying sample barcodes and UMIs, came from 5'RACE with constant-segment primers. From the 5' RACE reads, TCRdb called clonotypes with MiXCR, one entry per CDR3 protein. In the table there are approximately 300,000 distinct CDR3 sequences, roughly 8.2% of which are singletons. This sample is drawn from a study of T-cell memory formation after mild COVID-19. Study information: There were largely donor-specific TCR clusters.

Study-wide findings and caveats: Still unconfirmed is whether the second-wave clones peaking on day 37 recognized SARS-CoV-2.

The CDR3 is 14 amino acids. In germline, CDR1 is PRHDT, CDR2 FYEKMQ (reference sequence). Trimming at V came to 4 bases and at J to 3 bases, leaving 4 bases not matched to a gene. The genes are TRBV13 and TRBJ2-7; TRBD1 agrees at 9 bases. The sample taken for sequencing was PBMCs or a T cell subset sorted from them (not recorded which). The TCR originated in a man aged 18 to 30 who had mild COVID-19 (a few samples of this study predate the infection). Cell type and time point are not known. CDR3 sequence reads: CASSSEDRGYEQYF. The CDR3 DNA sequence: TGTGCCAGCAGCTCAGAGGACAGGGGCTACGAGCAGTACTTC.